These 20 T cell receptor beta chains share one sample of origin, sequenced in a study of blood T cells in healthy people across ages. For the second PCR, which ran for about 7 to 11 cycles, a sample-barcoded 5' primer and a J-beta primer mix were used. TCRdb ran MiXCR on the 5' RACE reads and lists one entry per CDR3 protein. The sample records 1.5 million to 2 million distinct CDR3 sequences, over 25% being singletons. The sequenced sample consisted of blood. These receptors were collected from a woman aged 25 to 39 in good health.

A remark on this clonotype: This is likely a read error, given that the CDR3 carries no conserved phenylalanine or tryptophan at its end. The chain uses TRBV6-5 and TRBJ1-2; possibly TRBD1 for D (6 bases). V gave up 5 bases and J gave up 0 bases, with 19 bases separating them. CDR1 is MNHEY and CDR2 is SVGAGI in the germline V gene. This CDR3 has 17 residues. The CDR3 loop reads CASSEGVGGATNYGYTC. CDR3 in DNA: TGTGCCAGCAGTGAGGGAGTTGGGGGGGCAACTAACTATGGCTACACCTGC.

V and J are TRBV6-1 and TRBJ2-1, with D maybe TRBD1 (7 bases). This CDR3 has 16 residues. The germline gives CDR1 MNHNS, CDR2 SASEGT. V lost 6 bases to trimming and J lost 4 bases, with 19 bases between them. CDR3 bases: TGTGCCAGCAGCCGACAGGGCCGGGACTTGTACAATGAGCAGTTCTTC. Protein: CASSRQGRDLYNEQFF.

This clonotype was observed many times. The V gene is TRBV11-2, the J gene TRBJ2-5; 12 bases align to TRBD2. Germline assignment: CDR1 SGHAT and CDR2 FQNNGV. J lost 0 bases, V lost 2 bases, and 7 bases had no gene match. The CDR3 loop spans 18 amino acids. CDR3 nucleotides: TGTGCCAGCAGCTTAAGACTAGCGGGGGCAATGTACCAAGAGACCCAGTACTTC. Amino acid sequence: CASSLRLAGAMYQETQYF.

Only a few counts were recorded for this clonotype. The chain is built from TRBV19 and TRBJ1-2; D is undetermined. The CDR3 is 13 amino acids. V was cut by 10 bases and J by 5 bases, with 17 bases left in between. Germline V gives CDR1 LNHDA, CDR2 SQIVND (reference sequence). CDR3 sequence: CATHRRDWYGYTF. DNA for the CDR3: TGTGCCACCCACCGACGGGATTGGTATGGCTACACCTTC.

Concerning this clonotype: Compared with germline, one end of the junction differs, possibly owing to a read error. CDR3 sequence reads: CVISPTQGVDTDTQYF. For the CDR3, the DNA is TGTGTCATCAGTCCAACCCAGGGAGTCGACACAGATACGCAGTATTTT. The chain combines TRBV10-3 with TRBJ2-3; D may match TRBD1 or TRBD2 (5 bases each). This CDR3 is 16 amino acids long. Germline V gene sequence: CDR1 ENHRY, CDR2 SYGVKD.

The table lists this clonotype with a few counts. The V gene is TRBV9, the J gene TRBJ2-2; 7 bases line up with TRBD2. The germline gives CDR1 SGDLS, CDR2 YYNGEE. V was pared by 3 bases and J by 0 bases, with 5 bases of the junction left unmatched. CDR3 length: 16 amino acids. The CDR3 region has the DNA TGTGCCAGCAGCGCCCAAGCGGGATCGAACACCGGGGAGCTGTTTTTT. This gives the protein CASSAQAGSNTGELFF.

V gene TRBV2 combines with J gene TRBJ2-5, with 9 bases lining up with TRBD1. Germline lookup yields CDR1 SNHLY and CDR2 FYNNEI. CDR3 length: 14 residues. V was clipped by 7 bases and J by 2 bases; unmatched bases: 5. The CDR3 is CASKMDRGQETQYF. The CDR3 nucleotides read TGTGCCAGCAAAATGGACAGGGGTCAAGAGACCCAGTACTTC.

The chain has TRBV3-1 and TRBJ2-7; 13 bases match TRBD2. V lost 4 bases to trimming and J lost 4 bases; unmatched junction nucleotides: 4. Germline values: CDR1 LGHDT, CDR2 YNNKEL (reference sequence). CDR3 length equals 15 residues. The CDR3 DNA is TGTGCCAGCAGCCTAACTAGCGGGGGGGGTTACGAGCAGTACTTC. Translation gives CASSLTSGGGYEQYF.

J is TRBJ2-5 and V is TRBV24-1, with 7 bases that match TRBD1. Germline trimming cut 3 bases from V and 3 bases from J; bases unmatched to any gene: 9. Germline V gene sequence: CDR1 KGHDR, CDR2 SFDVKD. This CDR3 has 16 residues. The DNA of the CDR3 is TGTGCCACCAGTGATCCTGGGGAAACAGGGGAAGAGACCCAGTACTTC. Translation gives CATSDPGETGEETQYF.

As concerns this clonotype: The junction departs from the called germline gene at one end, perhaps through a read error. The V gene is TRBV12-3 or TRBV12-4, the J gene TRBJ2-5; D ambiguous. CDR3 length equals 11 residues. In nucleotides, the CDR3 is TGTGCCAGCAGCGAAAGAGAGACCCAGTGCTTC. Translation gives CASSERETQCF.

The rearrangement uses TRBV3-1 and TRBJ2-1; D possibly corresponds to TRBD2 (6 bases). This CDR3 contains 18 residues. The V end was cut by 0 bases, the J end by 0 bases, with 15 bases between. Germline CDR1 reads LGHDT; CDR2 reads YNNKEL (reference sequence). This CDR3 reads CASSQDLLGRSSYNEQFF. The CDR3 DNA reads TGTGCCAGCAGCCAAGATCTGCTGGGGAGGAGCTCCTACAATGAGCAGTTCTTC.

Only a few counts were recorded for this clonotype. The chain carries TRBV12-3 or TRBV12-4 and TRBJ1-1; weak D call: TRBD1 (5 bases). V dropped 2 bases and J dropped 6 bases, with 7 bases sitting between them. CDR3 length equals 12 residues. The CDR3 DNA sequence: TGTGCCAGCAGTTTATGGGGGGCTGAAGCTTTCTTT. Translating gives CASSLWGAEAFF.

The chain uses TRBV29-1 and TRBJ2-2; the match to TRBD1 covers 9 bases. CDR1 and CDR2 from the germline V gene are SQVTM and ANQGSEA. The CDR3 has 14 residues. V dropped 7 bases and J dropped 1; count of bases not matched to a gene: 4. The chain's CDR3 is CSAQGARNTGELFF. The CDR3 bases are TGCAGCGCACAGGGGGCAAGGAACACCGGGGAGCTGTTTTTT.

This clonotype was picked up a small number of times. As DNA, the CDR3 is TGCGCCAGCAGCTTGGGCGCCGCGGGTGAAAAACTGTTTTTT. It is translated as CASSLGAAGEKLFF. The chain is built from TRBV5-1 and TRBJ1-4; D remains unclear. This CDR3 has 14 amino acids. Germline CDR1 is SGHRS and CDR2 is YFSETQ. Trimming pared 0 bases from V and 7 bases from J, leaving 10 bases between. Full variable domain (missing parts from reference TRBV5-1 and TRBJ1-4): KAGVTQTPRYLIKTRGQQVTLSCSPISGHRSVSWYQQTPGQGLQFLFEYFSETQRNKGNFPGRFSGRQFSNSRSEMNVSTLELGDSALYLCASSLGAAGEKLFFGSGTQLSVL.

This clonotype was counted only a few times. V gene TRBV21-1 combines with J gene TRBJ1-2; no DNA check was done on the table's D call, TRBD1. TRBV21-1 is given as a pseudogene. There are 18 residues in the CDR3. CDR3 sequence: CASSPVARDRITNYGYTF. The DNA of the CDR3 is TGTGCCAGCAGCCCAGTAGCCCGGGACAGAATAACAAACTATGGCTACACCTTC.

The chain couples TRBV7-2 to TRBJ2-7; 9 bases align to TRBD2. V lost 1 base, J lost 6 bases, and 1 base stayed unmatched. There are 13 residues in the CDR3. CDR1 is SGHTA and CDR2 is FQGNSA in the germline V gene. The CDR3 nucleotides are TGTGCCAGCAGCTTAGGACTAGCGGTCGAGCAGTACTTC. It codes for CASSLGLAVEQYF.

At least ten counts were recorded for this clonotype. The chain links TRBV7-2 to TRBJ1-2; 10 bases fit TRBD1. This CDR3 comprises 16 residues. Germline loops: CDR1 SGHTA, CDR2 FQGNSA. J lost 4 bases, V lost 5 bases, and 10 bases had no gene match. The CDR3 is CASSPAGTGASYGYTF. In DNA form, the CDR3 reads TGTGCCAGCAGCCCCGCCGGGACAGGGGCCTCCTATGGCTACACCTTC.

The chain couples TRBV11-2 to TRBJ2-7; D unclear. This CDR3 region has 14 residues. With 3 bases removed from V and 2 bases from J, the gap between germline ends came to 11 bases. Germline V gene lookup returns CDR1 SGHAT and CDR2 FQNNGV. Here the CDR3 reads CASSFFPGTYEQYF. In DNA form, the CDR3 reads TGTGCCAGCAGCTTTTTCCCCGGAACCTACGAGCAGTACTTC.

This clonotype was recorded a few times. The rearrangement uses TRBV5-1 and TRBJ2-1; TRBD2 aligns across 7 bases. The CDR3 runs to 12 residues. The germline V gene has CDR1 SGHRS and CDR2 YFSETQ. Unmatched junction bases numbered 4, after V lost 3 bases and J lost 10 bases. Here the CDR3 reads CASSWGGEEQFF. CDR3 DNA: TGCGCCAGCAGCTGGGGGGGGGAGGAGCAGTTCTTC.

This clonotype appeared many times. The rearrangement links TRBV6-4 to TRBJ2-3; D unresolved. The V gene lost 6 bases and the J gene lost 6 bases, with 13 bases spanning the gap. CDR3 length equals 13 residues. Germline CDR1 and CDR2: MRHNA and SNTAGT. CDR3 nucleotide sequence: TGTGCCAGCAGCAGAGGCCCGCGGGATACGCAGTATTTT. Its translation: CASSRGPRDTQYF.